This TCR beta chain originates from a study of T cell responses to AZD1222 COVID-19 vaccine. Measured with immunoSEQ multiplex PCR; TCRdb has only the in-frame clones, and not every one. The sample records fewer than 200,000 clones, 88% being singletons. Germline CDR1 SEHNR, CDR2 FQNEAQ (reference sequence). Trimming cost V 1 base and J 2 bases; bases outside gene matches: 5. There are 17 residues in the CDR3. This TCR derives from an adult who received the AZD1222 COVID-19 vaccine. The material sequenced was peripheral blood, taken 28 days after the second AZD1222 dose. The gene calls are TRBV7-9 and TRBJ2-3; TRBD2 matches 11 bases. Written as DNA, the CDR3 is TGTGCCAGCAGCTTAGAAGGGACTAGCGGCCACACAGATACGCAGTATTTT. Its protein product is CASSLEGTSGHTDTQYF.